This T cell receptor (beta chain) was identified in a study of shared T cell receptors in the human thymus. Sequencing used immunoSEQ multiplex PCR; TCRdb keeps in-frame clones, though not all of them. The repertoire holds 63,000 or so clones, with 90% to 95% as singletons. The length of the CDR3 is 13 residues. Per the germline V gene, CDR1 is LGHNA and CDR2 is YSLEER. V lost 1 base and J 5 bases, leaving 8 bases between the germline ends. The sequenced material came from thymocytes. The rearrangement links TRBV4-3 to TRBJ1-1, with a weak D call TRBD1 (6 bases). This clonotype originated in a human donor. CDR3 coding DNA: TGCGCCAGCAGCCAAGCAGGGGTGACTGAAGCTTTCTTT. This codes for CASSQAGVTEAFF.